These 24 T cell receptor beta chains were all obtained from the same sample, sequenced in a study of patients and donors after allogeneic stem cell transplantation. Using its own MiXCR run on the RT-PCR reads, TCRdb lists one record per CDR3 protein. This sample has about 400,000 distinct CDR3 sequences; 16% occur once, and the top ten carry 7% to 7.5%. Sequencing input: blood, either unsorted or a sorted T cell fraction (not recorded which). The receptors were gathered from a human donor who was either an allogeneic HSCT recipient or a stem cell or donor lymphocyte infusion donor (not recorded which). It is not recorded whose cells these are; they may come from a transplant donor.

This clonotype was counted many times. The chain joins TRBV2 to TRBJ2-7; a possible D gene is TRBD1 (6 bases). Germline values: CDR1 SNHLY, CDR2 FYNNEI. Between the trimmed V and J ends, which lost 4 bases and 3 bases, there was a span of 19 bases. The length of the CDR3 is 16 residues. CDR3 bases: TGTGCCAGCAGTGGAGGTCGGCAGGGACAACGCTACGAGCAGTACTTC. This gives the protein CASSGGRQGQRYEQYF.

This clonotype appeared a few times. The chain joins TRBV7-2 to TRBJ1-1; no clear D gene. Germline V gives CDR1 SGHTA, CDR2 FQGNSA. The germline V and J ends were trimmed by 5 bases and 9 bases, with 13 bases remaining between them. The CDR3 is 12 amino acids. CDR3 nucleotide sequence: TGTGCCAGCAGCCAACCCGGTCCCAAAGCTTTCTTT. Protein: CASSQPGPKAFF.

V is TRBV7-2 and J is TRBJ2-2; D remains unclear. The CDR3 extends over 15 amino acids. Trimming left V 1 base short and J 4 bases short, with 10 bases between. CDR1 SGHTA and CDR2 FQGNSA come from the germline V gene. CDR3 nucleotide sequence: TGTGCCAGCAGCTTAGTACCAGCCTCCACCGGGGAGCTGTTTTTT. Protein sequence: CASSLVPASTGELFF.

The rearrangement uses TRBV5-1 and TRBJ1-2; no clear D. With 1 base removed from V and 6 bases from J, the gap between germline ends came to 10 bases. CDR3 size: 13 residues. From germline, CDR1 is SGHRS and CDR2 YFSETQ. In nucleotides, the CDR3 is TGCGCCAGCAGCTTGTCAGAGTCCCATGGCTACACCTTC. Its translation: CASSLSESHGYTF.

The chain joins TRBV30 to TRBJ1-1, with D unresolved. The CDR3 has 13 amino acids. Trimming shortened V by 2 bases and J by 1 base, and 8 bases separated the two germline ends. Germline CDR1 reads GTSNPN; CDR2 reads SVGIG (reference sequence). CDR3 region: CAWSFGQNTEAFF. CDR3 DNA sequence: TGTGCCTGGAGTTTCGGGCAGAACACTGAAGCTTTCTTT.

This clonotype came up many times. The gene calls are TRBV29-1 and TRBJ2-7; D tentatively fits TRBD1 or TRBD2 (5 bases each). This CDR3 contains 13 residues. Trimming removed 4 bases from V and 0 bases from J, with 10 bases in between. Germline loops: CDR1 SQVTM, CDR2 ANQGSEA. The CDR3 region has the DNA TGCAGCGTTGGAGGGGACCTCTCCTACGAGCAGTACTTC. Its protein product is CSVGGDLSYEQYF.

The rearrangement links TRBV20-1 to TRBJ1-5; 9 nucleotides agree with TRBD1. The trim removed 4 bases at V and 5 bases at J, leaving 12 bases unmatched. Germline V CDR1 and CDR2: DFQATT, SNEGSKA (reference sequence). The CDR3 consists of 16 residues. CDR3 sequence: CSATTRDRVFDQPQHF. The CDR3 DNA sequence: TGCAGTGCTACTACCCGGGACAGGGTTTTTGATCAGCCCCAGCATTTT.

CDR3 bases: TGTGCCAGCAGCTCCTCCCTCCTGGTGGATGGCTACACCTTC. Encoded protein: CASSSSLLVDGYTF. The rearrangement links TRBV7-9 to TRBJ1-2; no clear D gene. The CDR3 is 14 residues long. Between the trimmed V and J ends, which lost 4 bases and 6 bases, there was a span of 15 bases. Germline CDR1 reads SEHNR; CDR2 reads FQNEAQ (reference sequence).

There are a few counts of this clonotype. The chain uses TRBV19 and TRBJ1-1; the D gene is possibly TRBD1 (5 bases). Germline loops: CDR1 LNHDA, CDR2 SQIVND (reference sequence). Trimming pared 8 bases from V and 1 base from J, leaving 14 bases between. The CDR3 length is 14 residues. Here the CDR3 DNA reads TGTGCCAGTGGCTCCGCAGGGTCGAACACTGAAGCTTTCTTT. Protein sequence: CASGSAGSNTEAFF.

This clonotype has just a few counts. V is TRBV5-1 and J is TRBJ2-3, with D uncertain. Deletions cut 4 bases from V and 2 bases from J, with 14 bases between. The length of the CDR3 is 15 residues. The germline gives CDR1 SGHRS, CDR2 YFSETQ. CDR3 in amino acids: CASSTRPTHTDTQYF. In nucleotides, the CDR3 is TGCGCCAGCAGCACCCGTCCTACTCACACAGATACGCAGTATTTT.

The gene calls are TRBV28 and TRBJ1-5, with TRBD1 matching 7 bases. V shed 6 bases, J shed 3 bases, and the junction held 14 bases outside the gene matches. Germline V gene lookup returns CDR1 MDHEN and CDR2 SYDVKM. The CDR3 runs 17 residues. The CDR3 is CASSPTLSGGINQPQHF. The CDR3 DNA sequence: TGTGCCAGCAGCCCGACCCTCTCAGGGGGAATCAATCAGCCCCAGCATTTT.

This clonotype occurred a few times. This chain connects TRBV20-1 to TRBJ1-1; D remains unclear. Trimming stripped 3 bases from V and 0 bases from J, with 14 bases between. Looked up from germline, CDR1 is DFQATT and CDR2 is SNEGSKA (reference sequence). This CDR3 has 15 amino acids. CDR3 nucleotides: TGCAGTGCTAGCGCTCTGAGGATAATGAACACTGAAGCTTTCTTT. Its translation: CSASALRIMNTEAFF.

This clonotype was seen only a few times. The chain carries TRBV6-5 and TRBJ2-4; 10 bases map to TRBD1. CDR1 and CDR2 from the germline V gene are MNHEY and SVGAGI. J gave up 9 bases and V 2 bases, and 7 bases lay outside the gene matches. This CDR3 is built from 15 residues. The CDR3 DNA reads as TGTGCCAGCAGTTACCTCGGGACAGGGGACAGCATTCAGTACTTC. Amino acids: CASSYLGTGDSIQYF.

The chain carries TRBV3-1 and TRBJ1-4; weak D call: TRBD1 (5 bases). Germline CDR1 and CDR2: LGHDT and YNNKEL (reference sequence). The CDR3 is 16 amino acids. The V and J ends lost 0 bases and 4 bases respectively, with 12 bases between them. The CDR3 DNA reads TGTGCCAGCAGCCAAGATTTAGGGACCGGTAATGAAAAACTGTTTTTT. This codes for CASSQDLGTGNEKLFF.

This chain uses TRBV12-3 or TRBV12-4 with TRBJ2-1, with TRBD2 as a possible D gene (6 bases). The CDR3 totals 11 residues. The V end lost 6 bases, the J end lost 14 bases, and 14 bases lay between the germline ends. The CDR3 DNA reads as TGTGCCAGCAGGAAGGTGGGGGGAAAGTTCTTC. It yields the protein CASRKVGGKFF.

This clonotype was counted many times. The rearrangement uses TRBV7-9 and TRBJ1-5; D is uncertain. Trimming left V 3 bases short and J 1 base short, with 7 bases between. Germline V gives CDR1 SEHNR, CDR2 FQNEAQ (reference sequence). The CDR3 totals 14 residues. The CDR3 loop reads CASSFDRSNQPQHF. Written as DNA, the CDR3 is TGTGCCAGCAGCTTCGATCGGAGCAATCAGCCCCAGCATTTT. Looking up the rest from reference TRBV7-9 and TRBJ1-5 gives the full variable domain: DTGVSQNPRHKITKRGQNVTFRCDPISEHNRLYWYRQTLGQGPEFLTYFQNEAQLEKSRLLSDRFSAERPKGSFSTLEIQRTEQGDSAMYLCASSFDRSNQPQHFGDGTRLSIL.

This clonotype was detected only a few times. This chain uses TRBV20-1 with TRBJ1-1, with D unclear. This CDR3 has 14 residues. V was cut by 1 base and J by 3 bases, with 12 bases left in between. Germline CDR1 reads DFQATT; CDR2 reads SNEGSKA (reference sequence). The CDR3 spells CSARGLQVDTEAFF. The CDR3 nucleotides are TGCAGTGCTAGAGGGCTTCAGGTGGACACTGAAGCTTTCTTT.

This clonotype has ten or more counts. This chain uses TRBV5-1 with TRBJ2-2, with 9 positions matching TRBD2. This CDR3 has 16 amino acids. Germline V gives CDR1 SGHRS, CDR2 YFSETQ. V lost 1 base to trimming and J lost 4 bases; unmatched junction nucleotides: 5. CDR3 nucleotide sequence: TGCGCCAGCAGCTTGTTAGCGGGAGCAACCACCGGGGAGCTGTTTTTT. This sequence encodes CASSLLAGATTGELFF.

This clonotype was recorded many times. The chain carries TRBV20-1 and TRBJ1-5, with no clear D. Trimming removed 0 bases from V and 4 bases from J, with 13 bases in between. Germline CDR1 and CDR2: DFQATT and SNEGSKA (reference sequence). The CDR3 covers 15 residues. This chain's CDR3 is CSARDSGFLNQPQHF. The CDR3 nucleotides are TGCAGTGCTAGAGATTCGGGGTTCTTAAATCAGCCCCAGCATTTT.

This clonotype was seen at least ten times. The chain uses TRBV7-9 and TRBJ1-2; the D is unclear. The germline gives CDR1 SEHNR, CDR2 FQNEAQ (reference sequence). Trimming removed 1 base from V and 8 bases from J, with 2 bases in between. There are 10 residues in the CDR3. The CDR3 sequence: CASSLDGYTF. The DNA of the CDR3 is TGTGCCAGCAGCTTAGACGGCTACACCTTC.

The genes are TRBV24-1 and TRBJ2-7; D unresolved. The CDR3 covers 12 residues. V lost 6 bases and J lost 6, with 11 bases in between. Germline loops: CDR1 KGHDR, CDR2 SFDVKD. CDR3 bases: TGTGCCACCAGTAGGAACCAGCGCGAGCAGTACTTC. As protein: CATSRNQREQYF.

V gene TRBV7-9 combines with J gene TRBJ2-7, with 9 bases fitting TRBD1. Germline values: CDR1 SEHNR, CDR2 FQNEAQ (reference sequence). J lost 5 bases, V lost 10 bases, and 3 bases had no gene match. The CDR3 contains 11 residues. The CDR3 sequence is CATGQGDEQYF. The CDR3 nucleotides are TGTGCCACGGGACAGGGTGACGAGCAGTACTTC.

The chain uses TRBV5-1 and TRBJ2-3; D remains unclear. The CDR3 runs to 15 residues. The germline gives CDR1 SGHRS, CDR2 YFSETQ. Trimming removed 3 bases from V and 6 bases from J, with 17 bases in between. CDR3 region: CASSSEATGRDTQYF. CDR3 coding DNA: TGCGCCAGCAGCTCCGAAGCGACTGGTCGGGATACGCAGTATTTT.

For this clonotype: A much larger clone lies a single base off, so this may be a read error. The chain couples TRBV2 to TRBJ1-1; D ambiguous. This CDR3 has 12 amino acids. Trimming left V 2 bases short and J 4 bases short, with 5 bases between. Germline CDR1 and CDR2: SNHLY and FYNNEI. The CDR3 region has the DNA TGTGCCAGCAGTGAAAGGGTCACTGAAGCTTTCTTT. This gives the protein CASSERVTEAFF.